This passage covers 21 T cell receptor beta chains from one sample sequenced in a study of regulatory T cells in long-lasting Graves disease. Time point specified: persistent/refractory GD, antithyroid drugs over 5 years with positive TRAb. Researchers made the TCR library from RNA that was extracted from PBMCs. According to the study, TCR beta libraries were built with iRepertoire HTBI primers and CDR3-region Arm-PCR. One entry per CDR3 protein results from TCRdb running MiXCR on the multiplex PCR reads. The sample holds some 470,000 distinct CDR3 sequences; around a fifth are singletons and the top ten take about 6.6%. Specimen: peripheral blood mononuclear cells (PBMCs), collected when the disease was refractory, from a patient treated with antithyroid drugs. These receptors came from a female donor with Graves disease.

This clonotype has a handful of counts. The CDR3 nucleotides read TGTGCCAGCAGTGGGGTCACCGGGGAGCTGTTTTTT. It specifies CASSGVTGELFF. V usage is TRBV6-1 and J usage is TRBJ2-2; D unresolved. Germline CDR1 MNHNS, CDR2 SASEGT. V was shortened by 4 bases and J by 4 bases, with 4 bases between the two germline ends. The CDR3 spans 12 residues.

The CDR3 loop reads CASSESGVFGQAAGDTEAFF. The CDR3 DNA reads as TGTGCCAGCAGTGAATCAGGGGTCTTTGGGCAGGCGGCCGGGGACACTGAAGCTTTCTTT. V and J are TRBV25-1 and TRBJ1-1; weak D call: TRBD1 (6 bases). V gave up 1 base and J gave up 3 bases, with 27 bases separating them. Germline CDR1 MGHDK, CDR2 SYGVNS. The CDR3 runs to 20 residues.

The sample holds one count of this clonotype. This may be a read error: a much more frequent sequence differs by one nucleotide. The rearrangement joins TRBV20-1 to TRBJ2-5; TRBD2 agrees at 9 bases. With V trimmed by 7 bases and J by 9 bases, 12 bases remained unmatched. Germline V gene lookup returns CDR1 DFQATT and CDR2 SNEGSKA (reference sequence). This CDR3 is built from 13 residues. In DNA form, the CDR3 reads TGCAGTGTTATTGGGCGGGGGGGCTTGTCCCAGTACTTC. Protein sequence: CSVIGRGGLSQYF.

This clonotype was detected only a few times. The chain carries TRBV20-1 and TRBJ1-1, with D perhaps TRBD1 (6 bases). The CDR3 covers 16 residues. The germline V gene has CDR1 DFQATT and CDR2 SNEGSKA (reference sequence). With 5 bases removed from V and 2 bases from J, the gap between germline ends came to 21 bases. The CDR3 DNA is TGCAGTGCTCCTTCTTCCGCCGGGACAAAAAACACTGAAGCTTTCTTT. As protein: CSAPSSAGTKNTEAFF.

This clonotype turned up a few times. The V call is TRBV12-3 or TRBV12-4, the J call TRBJ2-3; D is unclear. V lost 7 bases and J lost 3, with 17 bases in between. The CDR3 spans 15 residues. CDR3 coding DNA: TGTGCCAGCAAATCCCTTTCTGTTGGGACAGATACGCAGTATTTT. This gives the protein CASKSLSVGTDTQYF.

This sequence joins TRBV28 and TRBJ2-1; 13 bases are shared with TRBD2. Germline values: CDR1 MDHEN, CDR2 SYDVKM. CDR3 length equals 17 residues. With 6 bases clipped from V and 4 bases from J, the junction kept 9 bases outside the gene matches. The CDR3 DNA reads as TGTGCCAGCAGCCATGGACTAGCGGGAGCCCCTTACAATGAGCAGTTCTTC. Its translation: CASSHGLAGAPYNEQFF.

As to this clonotype: Relative to the germline gene, one junction end is altered; a read error may explain this. The CDR3 loop reads CASRRQGGNNQPRHF. Written as DNA, the CDR3 is TGCGCCAGCAGGAGACAGGGAGGTAACAATCAGCCCCGGCATTTT. The rearrangement uses TRBV10-1 and TRBJ1-5; 7 bases agree with TRBD1. The CDR3 has 15 amino acids. Germline V lookup: CDR1 WNHNN, CDR2 SYGVQD (reference sequence).

This clonotype was seen ten or more times. This sequence joins TRBV28 and TRBJ1-1; the D is unclear. Germline V lookup: CDR1 MDHEN, CDR2 SYDVKM. Trimming removed 8 bases from V and 3 bases from J, with 10 bases in between. CDR3 size: 12 residues. The CDR3 is CASRTMDTEAFF. Written as DNA, the CDR3 is TGTGCCAGCCGGACGATGGACACTGAAGCTTTCTTT.

This clonotype was detected only a few times. The J gene is TRBJ1-6, the V gene TRBV5-1; possibly TRBD1 for D (5 bases). Trimming removed 0 bases from V and 9 bases from J, with 16 bases in between. The CDR3 is made up of 16 amino acids. Germline CDR1 and CDR2: SGHRS and YFSETQ. This chain's CDR3 is CASSLVPGTQGSPLHF. For the CDR3, the DNA is TGCGCCAGCAGCTTGGTACCAGGGACCCAGGGTTCACCCCTCCACTTT.

Concerning this clonotype: A much larger clone lies one base from this, so it may be a read error. This chain joins TRBV6-5 and TRBJ2-7; 9 nucleotides match TRBD2. V shed 2 bases and J 5 bases; nucleotides not matched to a gene: 7. This CDR3 is built from 15 residues. Germline lookup yields CDR1 MNHEY and CDR2 SVGAGI. The DNA for the CDR3 is TGTGCCAGCAGTTACGATATTAGCGGGAGTCACGAGCAGTACTTC. It translates to CASSYDISGSHEQYF.

The chain couples TRBV20-1 to TRBJ2-5; D gene unclear. CDR3 size: 11 residues. V lost 5 bases and J lost 2, with 6 bases in between. Germline V gene data show CDR1 as DFQATT and CDR2 as SNEGSKA (reference sequence). This CDR3 reads CSALGQETQYF. DNA for the CDR3: TGCAGTGCTCTAGGACAAGAGACCCAGTACTTC.

This clonotype was seen at least ten times. The rearrangement uses TRBV7-8 and TRBJ1-1; 7 bases are a match to TRBD1. Germline-derived CDR1 and CDR2 are SGHVS and FQNEAQ. The CDR3 contains 14 residues. The V and J ends lost 5 bases and 5 bases, in that order; junction bases with no gene match: 8. CDR3 region: CASSLVEGATEAFF. CDR3 DNA sequence: TGTGCCAGCAGCCTGGTCGAGGGGGCAACTGAAGCTTTCTTT.

Comments on this clonotype: Possible read error: a much larger clone is one base away. The CDR3 end shows no conserved phenylalanine or tryptophan, and so a read error is likely. The V and J genes are TRBV11-2 and TRBJ1-1; the D gene is possibly TRBD1 (5 bases). V shed 5 bases and J shed 0 bases, with 10 bases lying between them. This CDR3 region has 14 residues. CDR1 and CDR2 from the germline V gene are SGHAT and FQNNGV. CDR3 amino acids: CASSTGGMNTEAFS. DNA for the CDR3: TGTGCCAGCAGCACGGGGGGAATGAACACTGAAGCTTTCTCT.

The count of this clonotype is one. In DNA form, the CDR3 reads TGTGCCAGCAGCCCCGATCACCTCCTTGTCGGGGGCCCCGATACGCAGTATTTT. This translates into CASSPDHLLVGGPDTQYF. The V gene is TRBV11-1, the J gene TRBJ2-3; D may match TRBD1 or TRBD2 (6 bases each). CDR1 SGHAT and CDR2 FQDESV come from the germline V gene (reference sequence). V gave up 5 bases and J gave up 6 bases, with 27 bases separating them. The CDR3 runs 18 residues. The full variable domain, in which reference TRBV11-1 and TRBJ2-3 provide the parts outside the CDR3, is EAEVAQSPRYKITEKSQAVAFWCDPISGHATLYWYRQILGQGPELLVQFQDESVVDDSQLPKDRFSAERLKGVDSTLKIQPAELGDSAMYLCASSPDHLLVGGPDTQYFGPGTRLTVL.

The sample holds many counts of this clonotype. The genes are TRBV2 and TRBJ2-5; 11 bases fit TRBD1. CDR3 length: 14 residues. Germline V lookup: CDR1 SNHLY, CDR2 FYNNEI. V lost 4 bases, J lost 6 bases, and 4 bases stayed unmatched. CDR3 amino acids: CASSGTGGLKTQYF. For the CDR3, the DNA is TGTGCCAGCAGTGGGACAGGGGGCTTAAAGACCCAGTACTTC.

This clonotype has at least ten counts. J is TRBJ2-7 and V is TRBV28; 12 bases fit TRBD1. Trimming removed 9 bases from V and 6 bases from J; junction bases left unmatched: 12. CDR1 and CDR2 (germline): MDHEN, SYDVKM. The CDR3 runs to 15 residues. The DNA for the CDR3 is TGTGCCAGTCGGCCCCCCGGGACAGGGGGCGCCGAGCAGTACTTC. Residues: CASRPPGTGGAEQYF.

V and J are TRBV18 and TRBJ2-7; the D gene is possibly TRBD2 (5 bases). Trimming stripped 3 bases from V and 0 bases from J, with 12 bases between. This CDR3 region has 15 residues. Germline V gene lookup returns CDR1 KGHSH and CDR2 LQKENI. As DNA, the CDR3 is TGTGCCAGCTCACCGGTGGACTCGCCCTCCTACGAGCAGTACTTC. As protein: CASSPVDSPSYEQYF.

This clonotype was picked up many times. The chain employs TRBV28 and TRBJ1-5, with TRBD1 matching 11 bases. V shed 2 bases and J 7 bases; nucleotides not matched to a gene: 1. Germline CDR1 and CDR2: MDHEN and SYDVKM. The CDR3 totals 14 residues. The CDR3 DNA follows: TGTGCCAGCAGTTTAGGGACAGGGGGACAGCCCCAGCATTTT. This gives the protein CASSLGTGGQPQHF.

The gene calls are TRBV28 and TRBJ2-3; the D gene is possibly TRBD1 (5 bases). This CDR3 is built from 16 residues. Germline-derived CDR1 and CDR2 are MDHEN and SYDVKM. V lost 7 bases and J 0 bases, leaving 17 bases between the germline ends. CDR3 loop: CASTFNGADSTDTQYF. Here the CDR3 DNA reads TGTGCCAGCACCTTTAATGGGGCAGACAGCACAGATACGCAGTATTTT.

The chain carries TRBV24-1 and TRBJ2-1, with 7 bases identical to TRBD1. Germline V gene lookup returns CDR1 KGHDR and CDR2 SFDVKD. With 6 bases clipped from V and 3 bases from J, the junction kept 7 bases outside the gene matches. The CDR3 has 15 amino acids. The CDR3 spells CATSTRDRDYNEQFF. CDR3 DNA sequence: TGTGCCACCAGTACCCGGGACAGAGACTACAATGAGCAGTTCTTC.

This clonotype was seen more than once but under ten times. The J gene is TRBJ2-7, the V gene TRBV14; tentatively, D is TRBD1 (6 bases). V was cut by 6 bases and J by 7 bases, with 13 bases left in between. This CDR3 is built from 12 residues. Germline V lookup: CDR1 SGHDN, CDR2 FVKESK. CDR3 sequence: CASSSKRGEQYF. The CDR3 DNA follows: TGTGCCAGCAGTTCCAAGAGGGGGGAGCAGTACTTC.